The rows below give T cell receptor beta chains drawn from one sample of a study of PD-1 blockade in mismatch repair-deficient tumors. TCRdb's table, derived via immunoSEQ multiplex PCR, lists solely in-frame clones and lacks some. The sample has some 120,000 clones, about nine tenths seen once. The input for sequencing was peripheral blood, taken 70 to 73 weeks after starting pembrolizumab. The receptors derive from an adult with mismatch repair-deficient cancer. Each CDR3 is given with its conserved first and last residue. The D gene is left open where the match is weak. Rows may omit the clone size; those that give it use once, few, many or a size class.

j_call d_call v_call clone_size cdr3_length cdr3_aa cdr3_nt
TRBJ2-7 TRBD2 TRBV19 - 14 CASSKTSGVYEQYF TGTGCCAGTAGTAAGACTAGCGGGGTATACGAGCAGTACTTC
TRBJ2-1 TRBD2 TRBV4-1 - 15 CASSPGLAGLNEQFF TGCGCCAGCAGCCCGGGACTAGCGGGACTGAATGAGCAGTTCTTC
TRBJ2-5 TRBD1 TRBV6-6 - 14 CASEGQGRSETQYF TGTGCCAGCGAGGGACAGGGGAGGTCGGAGACCCAGTACTTC
TRBJ2-7 - TRBV7-6 - 15 CASSPPGRRPYEQYF TGTGCCAGCAGCCCCCCCGGCCGGAGGCCCTACGAGCAGTACTTC
TRBJ2-7 TRBD2 TRBV6-1 - 15 CASRRLAKVGVEQYF TGTGCCAGCAGGAGACTAGCAAAAGTTGGAGTCGAGCAGTACTTC
TRBJ2-3 - TRBV13 - 13 CASSSPGTDTQYF TGTGCCAGCAGCTCCCCCGGCACAGATACGCAGTATTTT
TRBJ2-4 - TRBV18 - 17 CASSPPTGSLAKNIQYF TGTGCCAGCTCACCCCCAACAGGGTCGCTAGCCAAAAACATTCAGTACTTC
TRBJ2-7 - TRBV7-2 - 12 CASSLDRHGQYF TGTGCCAGCAGCCTCGACAGGCACGGACAGTACTTC
TRBJ2-2 - TRBV27 - 12 CASSSTTGELFF TGTGCCAGCAGTTCGACCACCGGGGAGCTGTTTTTT
TRBJ1-3 - TRBV13 - 15 CASSPMGASGNTIYF TGTGCCAGCAGCCCGATGGGGGCCTCTGGAAACACCATATATTTT
TRBJ2-1 TRBD2 TRBV29-1 - 17 CSVVLGLAGVDYNEQFF TGCAGCGTTGTACTCGGACTAGCGGGAGTTGACTACAATGAGCAGTTCTTC
TRBJ2-6 - TRBV11-2 - 15 CASSKPPSGANVLTF TGTGCCAGCAGCAAACCCCCATCCGGGGCCAACGTCCTGACTTTC
TRBJ2-3 - TRBV19 - 12 CASSIAADTQYF TGTGCCAGTAGTATAGCCGCAGATACGCAGTATTTT
TRBJ1-1 - TRBV14 - 13 CASSPGMNTEAFF TGTGCCAGCAGCCCAGGGATGAACACTGAAGCTTTCTTT
TRBJ1-3 - TRBV21-1 - 19 CASSTSRRADVNSGNTIYF TGTGCCAGCAGCACCTCAAGGCGGGCAGACGTCAACTCTGGAAACACCATATATTTT
TRBJ2-5 TRBD1 TRBV11-3 - 16 CASSLGRGRRSETQYF TGTGCCAGCAGCTTAGGCAGGGGGCGCAGATCGGAGACCCAGTACTTC
TRBJ2-7 - TRBV4-3 - 13 CASSQDRGYEQYF TGCGCCAGCAGCCAAGATCGAGGGTACGAGCAGTACTTC
TRBJ2-7 TRBD1 TRBV11-3 - 15 CASSISPGQFYEQYF TGTGCCAGCAGCATATCCCCGGGACAGTTCTACGAGCAGTACTTC
TRBJ2-3 - TRBV5-4 - 14 CASSPGQTTDTQYF TGTGCCAGCAGCCCCGGGCAGACTACAGATACGCAGTATTTT
TRBJ2-3 TRBD2 TRBV10-3 - 17 CAISELWASGIADTQYF TGTGCCATCAGTGAGCTGTGGGCTAGCGGGATCGCAGATACGCAGTATTTT
TRBJ2-7 TRBD1 TRBV7-9 - 14 CASSSRDRSYEQYF TGTGCCAGCAGCTCCCGGGACAGGAGCTACGAGCAGTACTTC
TRBJ2-4 - TRBV27 - 16 CASSSRQASAKNIQYF TGTGCCAGCAGTTCCCGACAGGCTTCGGCCAAAAACATTCAGTACTTC
TRBJ2-7 - TRBV9 once 14 CASSVGGVSYEQYF TGTGCCAGCAGCGTTGGCGGGGTGTCCTACGAGCAGTACTTC
TRBJ2-7 - TRBV27 - 14 CASSSGHLTYEQYF TGTGCCAGCAGTTCCGGACACCTAACCTACGAGCAGTACTTC
TRBJ2-5 TRBD2 TRBV7-6 - 15 CASSLKAGGRETQYF TGTGCCAGCAGCTTAAAAGCGGGAGGGCGGGAGACCCAGTACTTC
TRBJ2-1 TRBD2 TRBV7-6 - 16 CASSLTSDISYNEQFF TGTGCCAGCAGCTTAACTAGCGACATCTCCTACAATGAGCAGTTCTTC
TRBJ1-1 - TRBV11-3 - 14 CASSLDSQGSEAFF TGTGCCAGCAGCTTAGACAGCCAGGGATCTGAAGCTTTCTTT
TRBJ1-5 - TRBV5-8 - 13 CASSLNTRQPQHF TGTGCCAGCAGCTTAAATACGCGGCAGCCCCAGCATTTT
TRBJ2-7 - TRBV2 - 13 CASLARSSYEQYF TGTGCCAGCCTCGCTAGGAGCTCCTACGAGCAGTACTTC
TRBJ2-2 - TRBV30 - 13 CAWSALAAGELFF TGTGCCTGGAGTGCACTAGCCGCCGGGGAGCTGTTTTTT
TRBJ2-1 - TRBV11-2 - 14 CASSFRGANNEQFF TGTGCCAGCAGCTTTCGAGGGGCCAACAATGAGCAGTTCTTC
TRBJ2-7 - TRBV27 - 15 CASSGRDGPYLQQYF TGTGCCAGCAGTGGCAGGGATGGCCCCTATTTGCAGCAGTACTTC
TRBJ2-7 - TRBV27 - 14 CASSFSGTHYEQYF TGTGCCAGCAGTTTTTCCGGGACCCATTACGAGCAGTACTTC
TRBJ2-7 - TRBV7-3 few 14 CASSLKLTLYEQYF TGTGCCAGCAGCTTAAAACTAACCCTCTACGAGCAGTACTTC
TRBJ2-5 - TRBV2 - 11 CASGQIGTQYF TGTGCCAGCGGGCAGATTGGGACCCAGTACTTC
TRBJ2-1 TRBD2 TRBV5-1 - 15 CASSLNLAAGNEQFF TGCGCCAGCAGCTTGAACCTAGCGGCGGGGAATGAGCAGTTCTTC
TRBJ2-7 - TRBV11-2 few 11 CASSLVVEQYF TGTGCCAGCAGCTTAGTCGTCGAGCAGTACTTC
TRBJ2-7 - TRBV27 - 13 CASSSRRGYEQYF TGTGCCAGCAGTTCGCGGCGTGGCTACGAGCAGTACTTC
TRBJ2-3 TRBD1 TRBV7-2 - 14 CASSPITGADTQYF TGTGCCAGCAGCCCAATTACAGGGGCAGATACGCAGTATTTT
TRBJ1-1 - TRBV13 - 16 CASSSSPRDRREGAFF TGTGCCAGCAGCTCAAGCCCCCGGGACCGCAGGGAAGGAGCTTTCTTT
TRBJ1-2 - TRBV28 - 15 CASSLLRELPYGYTF TGTGCCAGCAGTCTCCTCAGGGAGCTTCCCTATGGCTACACCTTC
TRBJ1-2 - TRBV29-1 - 16 CSVPSGAGRANYGYTF TGCAGCGTTCCCTCGGGTGCTGGACGAGCTAACTATGGCTACACCTTC
TRBJ2-2 - TRBV4-1 once 12 CASSQETGELFF TGCGCCAGCAGCCAAGAAACCGGGGAGCTGTTTTTT
TRBJ2-7 - TRBV4-2 - 14 CASSSWGISDEQYF TGTGCCAGCAGCTCCTGGGGTATATCGGACGAGCAGTACTTC
TRBJ2-5 - TRBV7-7 - 13 CASSRRGGETQYF TGTGCTAGCAGCCGCCGAGGTGGAGAGACCCAGTACTTC
TRBJ1-2 - TRBV6-5 few 11 CASSSNFGYTF TGTGCCAGCAGTTCGAACTTCGGCTACACCTTC
TRBJ1-1 - TRBV6-5 - 13 CASSYTRSTEAFF TGTGCCAGCAGTTACACGAGGAGCACTGAAGCTTTCTTT
TRBJ2-7 TRBD2 TRBV11-3 few 14 CASSESGISREQYF TGTGCCAGCAGCGAAAGCGGGATCAGTCGCGAGCAGTACTTC
TRBJ2-1 - TRBV13 - 15 CASSFGASSYNEQFF TGTGCCAGCAGCTTCGGGGCCAGCTCCTACAATGAGCAGTTCTTC
TRBJ2-7 - TRBV6-1 - 12 CASSDKPYEQYF TGTGCCAGCAGTGATAAACCCTACGAGCAGTACTTC
TRBJ1-1 - TRBV19 few 14 CASSIGGVNTEAFF TGTGCCAGTAGTATAGGGGGGGTGAACACTGAAGCTTTCTTT
TRBJ1-5 - TRBV30 - 13 CAWSEGVNQPQHF TGTGCCTGGAGTGAGGGGGTTAATCAGCCCCAGCATTTT
TRBJ2-1 - TRBV5-1 - 12 CASRPDRNEQFF TGCGCCAGCAGACCGGACCGCAATGAGCAGTTCTTC
TRBJ2-2 - TRBV6-5 few 14 CASSTGRDTGELFF TGTGCCAGCAGCACAGGGCGCGACACCGGGGAGCTGTTTTTT